This T cell receptor (beta chain) stems from a study of cytomegalovirus exposure and HLA in healthy donors. Germline-derived CDR1 and CDR2 are MNHNS and SASEGT. Trimming cost V 4 bases and J 5 bases; bases outside gene matches: 18. This CDR3 contains 19 residues. The PCR used 60 Vbeta and 13 Jbeta primers. TCRdb keeps only in-frame clones here, not all; method: immunoSEQ multiplex PCR. This repertoire shows more than 100,000 clones, over 60% found once; its top ten account for 2.5% to 3.5%. A word on this clone: Its antigen is currently unknown.

Nominally healthy donors were sampled, though unrecorded immune exposures were likely. Findings and caveats of the study: Altogether, 150 to 200 TCR beta chains were recorded as cytomegalovirus-associated. Immune exposure information comprised only CMV serostatus. Many donors carried some public TCRs, although rarity characterized most TCR sequences.

The sample consisted of PBMCs. The chain recombines TRBV6-1 with TRBJ2-2; 8 bases agree with TRBD2. This clonotype originated in a woman in her forties in good health and CMV-seropositive. The chain's CDR3 is CASSAKPKTGTSLTGELFF. The CDR3 DNA reads as TGTGCCAGCAGTGCGAAGCCCAAAACCGGGACTAGTTTGACCGGGGAGCTGTTTTTT.